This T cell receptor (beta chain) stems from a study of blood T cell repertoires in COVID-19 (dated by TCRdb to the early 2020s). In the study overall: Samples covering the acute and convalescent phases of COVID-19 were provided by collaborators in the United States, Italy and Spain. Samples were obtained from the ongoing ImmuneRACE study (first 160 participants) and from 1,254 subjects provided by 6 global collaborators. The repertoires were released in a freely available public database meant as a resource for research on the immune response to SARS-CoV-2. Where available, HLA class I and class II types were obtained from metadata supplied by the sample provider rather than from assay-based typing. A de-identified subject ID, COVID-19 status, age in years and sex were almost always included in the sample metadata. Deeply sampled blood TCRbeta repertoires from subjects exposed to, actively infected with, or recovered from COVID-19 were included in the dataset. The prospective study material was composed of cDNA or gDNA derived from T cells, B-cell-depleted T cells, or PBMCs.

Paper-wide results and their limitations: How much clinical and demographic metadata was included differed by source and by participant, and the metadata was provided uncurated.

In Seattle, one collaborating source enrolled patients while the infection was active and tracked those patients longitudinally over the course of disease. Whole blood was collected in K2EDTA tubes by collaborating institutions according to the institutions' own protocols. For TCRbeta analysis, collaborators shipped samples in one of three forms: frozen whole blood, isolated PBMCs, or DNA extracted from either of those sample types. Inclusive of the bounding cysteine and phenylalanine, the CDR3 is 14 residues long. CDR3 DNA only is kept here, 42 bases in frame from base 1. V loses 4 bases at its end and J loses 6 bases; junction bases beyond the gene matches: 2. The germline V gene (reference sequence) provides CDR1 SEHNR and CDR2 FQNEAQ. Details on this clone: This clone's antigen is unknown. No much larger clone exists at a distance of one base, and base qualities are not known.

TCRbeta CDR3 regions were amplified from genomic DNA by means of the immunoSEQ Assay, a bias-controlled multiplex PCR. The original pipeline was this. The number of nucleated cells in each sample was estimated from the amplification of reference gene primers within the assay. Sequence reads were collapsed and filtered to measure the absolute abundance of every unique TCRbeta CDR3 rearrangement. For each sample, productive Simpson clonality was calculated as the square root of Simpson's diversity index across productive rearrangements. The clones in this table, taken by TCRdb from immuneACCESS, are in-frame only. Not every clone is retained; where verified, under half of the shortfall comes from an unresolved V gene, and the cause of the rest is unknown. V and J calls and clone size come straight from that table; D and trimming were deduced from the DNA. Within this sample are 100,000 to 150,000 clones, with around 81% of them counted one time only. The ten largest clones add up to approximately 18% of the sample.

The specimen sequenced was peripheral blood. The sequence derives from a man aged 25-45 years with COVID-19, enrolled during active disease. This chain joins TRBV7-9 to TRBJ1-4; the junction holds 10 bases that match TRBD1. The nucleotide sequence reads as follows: TGTGCCAGCAGCTCAGGACAGGGGGATGAAAAACTGTTTTTT. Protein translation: CASSSGQGDEKLFF.